This T cell receptor beta chain was identified in a study of blood T cell repertoires in COVID-19. Study-level information: PBMCs, B-cell-depleted T cells, or T cells were the source of the cDNA or gDNA that made up the material.

Germline CDR1 is GTSNPN and CDR2 is SVGIG (reference sequence). The V and J ends lost 5 bases and 6 bases respectively, with 11 bases between them. The CDR3 runs to 12 residues. Data came from immunoSEQ multiplex PCR; TCRdb stores just in-frame clones and leaves some out. The sample lists roughly 200,000 clones; around nine tenths were seen once. The sequence was obtained from a man between 60 and 70 years old who had recovered from COVID-19. The chain recombines TRBV30 with TRBJ1-5; D is unclear. Sequenced: peripheral blood. DNA for the CDR3: TGTGCCTGGTGCCTCTCGGGTCAGCCCCAGCATTTT. Translated, it gives CAWCLSGQPQHF.